A single T cell receptor (beta chain) is shown here with its context. It lacks a known antigen. No base quality information exists; no much larger clone differs at one position. TCRbeta CDR3 regions were amplified from genomic DNA by means of the immunoSEQ Assay, a bias-controlled multiplex PCR. The original methods were these. Nucleated cell counts per sample were estimated from amplification of reference gene primers within the assay. To quantify the absolute abundance of each unique TCRbeta CDR3 rearrangement, sequence reads were collapsed and filtered. For each sample, productive Simpson clonality was calculated by taking the square root of Simpson's diversity index across productive rearrangements. TCRdb limited this immuneACCESS table to in-frame rearrangements with V and J called. A share of clones is missing; checked studies link under half to unresolved V genes, and the rest is unexplained. V, J and clone size were drawn from that table, and D and trimming were deduced from the DNA. This sample gives 170,000 or so clones in total; 70% to 85% of them show up just once. The ten largest clones add up to 15% to 20% of the sample.

Deletion took 6 bases off V and 3 bases off J, with a span of 9 bases between the germline ends. Spanning cysteine to phenylalanine, the CDR3 consists of 12 amino acids. The DNA shown is the 36-base CDR3, in frame from base 1. CDR1 MNHEY and CDR2 SVGEGT were looked up in the germline V gene. Participants in the prospective study were aged roughly 18 to 89 years, lived in under 30 United States geographic areas, and enrolled through a virtual design. In the prospective study, participants were assigned to cohorts based on the clinical history participants reported in a screening survey and a study questionnaire. ImmuneRACE Cohort 3 recovered participants were defined by two consecutive negative NP/OP PCR tests, healthcare professional clearance, or symptom resolution. Each participant in the prospective study had whole blood, serum and a nasopharyngeal or oropharyngeal swab collected by mobile phlebotomists. Additional blood draws and questionnaires over an approximately 2-month period could optionally be provided by prospective study participants. Before DNA extraction, blood samples from the prospective study were shipped at room temperature or frozen.

The data stem from a study of blood T cell repertoires in COVID-19 (dated by TCRdb to between 2020 and 2021). In terms of the full investigation: Collaborator samples came from the United States, Italy and Spain and covered acute and convalescent phases of COVID-19. The prospective study material was composed of cDNA or gDNA derived from T cells, B-cell-depleted T cells, or PBMCs. Subjects who had been exposed to COVID-19, were actively infected with it, or had recovered from it provided the deeply sampled blood TCRbeta repertoires that made up the dataset. The repertoires were released in a freely available public database meant as a resource for research on the immune response to SARS-CoV-2. Samples came from the ongoing ImmuneRACE study (first 160 participants) plus 1,254 subjects from 6 global collaborators. Nearly every sample came with metadata listing a de-identified subject ID, COVID-19 status, age in years and sex. Where available, HLA class I and class II types were taken from metadata supplied by the sample provider and were not determined by assay-based typing.

Overall study results and their limits: How much clinical and demographic metadata was included differed by source and by participant, and the metadata was provided uncurated.

The specimen was PBMCs or T cells enriched from blood (not recorded which). The chain joins TRBV6-2 or TRBV6-3 to TRBJ2-7, with no reliable assignment of the D segment. The sequence was collected from a woman aged 50 to 65 who had recovered from COVID-19. Here the CDR3 is given as CASSPGSYEQYF. The nucleotide sequence reads TGTGCCAGCAGCCCGGGCAGCTACGAGCAGTACTTC.